This section outlines one T cell receptor beta chain sequence together with its context. The specificity of this receptor is unknown. Base-call qualities are not available, and no considerably larger clone is one nucleotide away. Based on the germline V gene (reference sequence), the CDR1 and CDR2 sequences are SGHNT and YYREEE. Trimming takes 4 bases from V and 4 bases from J, and the germline ends sit 18 bases apart. The cysteine opens and the phenylalanine closes a CDR3 of 15 amino acids. The CDR3 DNA has 45 bases and is translated from base 1. This entry comes from a study of T cell responses to AZD1222 COVID-19 vaccine (dated by TCRdb to the early 2020s). A note on the overall study: Because spike-specific TCR depth and breadth did not differ between the two schedules, AZD1222 recipients who got a second dose at roughly 4 weeks were pooled with those who got a second dose at roughly 12 weeks. TCR sequencing covered about 230 trial participants: 207 given two doses of AZD1222 and 26 given two doses of MenACWY control vaccine. Enrollment into the trials was organized by age into subgroups of 18-55, 56-69 and 70-plus years, and those subgroups contained about 150, 27 and 61 TCR-sequenced participants, respectively.

Study-wide conclusions, independent of this receptor: The whole spike protein was spanned by vaccine-associated CD4 TCRs, and dominant responses were seen in regions 160-218 and 743-854. Because no day 14 peak-response samples were available, repertoires were characterized only after the peak T cell response. After two AZD1222 doses, spike-specific TCR breadth and depth were significantly higher than at day 0 and than in MenACWY recipients. Conclusions about previously exposed vaccinees are limited, since just a handful of AZD1222 recipients were seropositive for SARS-CoV-2 at baseline. Participants were mostly white British, with more females than males. The authors suggested clonal diversity may have been underestimated. In the small 56-69-year group, the increase in depth fell short of significance, most likely because of low power. Nearly half of unique spike-specific TCRs reportedly recognized epitopes outside regions mutated in the B.1.351 and B.1.1.7 variants.

Reading the label with the study, this specimen's time point is: baseline before first vaccination. Samples from vaccinated people were obtained from the UK trials COV001 and COV002, which included a single-blind randomized controlled phase 2/3 trial of AZD1222 (ChAdOx1 nCoV-19) in healthy adults. For TCRbeta chain sequencing, PBMC samples were collected from trial participants at day 0 and at day 28 after the second dose. The CDR3 regions of human TCRbeta chains were analyzed by immunosequencing. The published analysis was carried out like this. Repertoire TCRs were matched against a reference library of SARS-CoV-2-specific TCRs generated with the MIRA antigen-specificity platform. Breadth meant the fraction of unique TCRs that were SARS-CoV-2-associated, whereas depth meant the fraction of total T cells that were SARS-CoV-2-associated. Each spike-specific TCR was assigned to its reactive spike region and to a CD4 or CD8 class using the MIRA data. Log10-transformed breadth and depth values were compared by one-way ANOVA with Sidak's multiple comparisons tests. The clones in this table, taken by TCRdb from immuneACCESS, are in-frame only. Not every clone is retained; where verified, under half of the shortfall comes from an unresolved V gene, and the cause of the rest is unknown. V and J calls and clone size follow that table, whereas D and trimming were derived from the DNA. For this sample the table gives about 150,000 clones, of which around nine tenths were detected only once. The top ten constitute roughly 3.7% of the sample.

The chain joins TRBV5-4 to TRBJ2-7; the D gene remains uncertain. The specimen comprised peripheral blood, sampled on day 0 of AZD1222 vaccination. The source is an adult in good health. The CDR3 in this case is CASSKDRVLKYEQYF. The DNA sequence is TGTGCCAGCAGCAAGGACCGGGTCCTAAAATACGAGCAGTACTTC.